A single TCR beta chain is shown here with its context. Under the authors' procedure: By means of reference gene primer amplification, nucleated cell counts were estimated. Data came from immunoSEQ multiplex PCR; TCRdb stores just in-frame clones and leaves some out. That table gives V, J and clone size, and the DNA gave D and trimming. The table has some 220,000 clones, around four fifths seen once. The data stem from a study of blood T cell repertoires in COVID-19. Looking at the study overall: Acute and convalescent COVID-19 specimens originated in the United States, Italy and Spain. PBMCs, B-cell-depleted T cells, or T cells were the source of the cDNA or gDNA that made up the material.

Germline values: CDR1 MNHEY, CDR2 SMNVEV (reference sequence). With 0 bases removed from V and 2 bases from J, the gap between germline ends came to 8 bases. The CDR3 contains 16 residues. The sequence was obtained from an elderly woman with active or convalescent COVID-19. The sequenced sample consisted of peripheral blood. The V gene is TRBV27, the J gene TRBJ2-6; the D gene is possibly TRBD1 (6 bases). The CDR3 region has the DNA TGTGCCAGCAGTTTATCAGGGGGTGCTGGGGCCAACGTCCTGACTTTC. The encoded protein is CASSLSGGAGANVLTF.